One and the same sample provided the 30 T cell receptor beta chains below, sequenced in a study of cytomegalovirus exposure and HLA in healthy donors. In the PCR, 60 Vbeta and 13 Jbeta primers were used. The assay was immunoSEQ multiplex PCR, and TCRdb's table has in-frame clones only and misses some. This sample has about 92,000 clones, with 55% to 85% found just once. Sequenced material: PBMCs. The receptor source for this set is a woman younger than 35 in good health and CMV-seropositive.

The chain recombines TRBV5-1 with TRBJ2-2, with 11 bases lining up with TRBD2. The CDR3 loop spans 15 amino acids. Germline CDR1 SGHRS, CDR2 YFSETQ. With 5 bases clipped from V and 5 bases from J, the junction kept 5 bases outside the gene matches. Here the CDR3 reads CASRRGTSGTGELFF. The CDR3 DNA sequence: TGCGCCAGCAGACGCGGGACTAGCGGAACCGGGGAGCTGTTTTTT.

The V and J genes are TRBV4-1 and TRBJ1-6, with no clear D. Trimming pared 0 bases from V and 9 bases from J, leaving 9 bases between. In germline, CDR1 is MGHRA, CDR2 YSYEKL. The CDR3 is 14 residues long. The CDR3 bases are TGCGCCAGCAGCCAAGATCACGGGATTTCACCCCTCCACTTT. Its protein is CASSQDHGISPLHF.

This chain joins TRBV6-6 and TRBJ2-5; possibly TRBD1 for D (5 bases). The CDR3 runs to 13 residues. Germline CDR1 reads MNHNY; CDR2 reads SVGAGI (reference sequence). Trimming removed 6 bases at V and 4 bases at J, with 12 bases between. The CDR3 sequence is CASSSPRGETQYF. The CDR3 DNA sequence: TGTGCCAGCAGCTCTCCTAGGGGAGAGACCCAGTACTTC.

V usage is TRBV7-2 and J usage is TRBJ2-7, with 8 positions matching TRBD2. J was trimmed by 0 bases and V by 2 bases; bases with no gene match: 6. This CDR3 has 16 residues. The V gene's germline CDR1 is SGHTA and CDR2 FQGNSA. The CDR3 DNA is TGTGCCAGCAGCTTACGGGCGGGGGGTCTCTCCTACGAGCAGTACTTC. This gives the protein CASSLRAGGLSYEQYF. The full variable domain, completed using reference TRBV7-2 and TRBJ2-7, is GAGVSQSPSNKVTEKGKDVELRCDPISGHTALYWYRQSLGQGLEFLIYFQGNSAPDKSGLPSDRFSAERTGGSVSTLTIQRTQQEDSAVYLCASSLRAGGLSYEQYFGPGTRLTVT.

The J gene is TRBJ1-2, the V gene TRBV9, with D unresolved. The V and J ends lost 0 bases and 5 bases respectively, with 5 bases between them. Germline V lookup: CDR1 SGDLS, CDR2 YYNGEE. The CDR3 sequence is 12 residues long. The CDR3 protein is CASSVAGYGYTF. As DNA, the CDR3 is TGTGCCAGCAGCGTAGCCGGGTATGGCTACACCTTC.

CDR3 residues: CASNNGGYEQYF. For the CDR3, the DNA is TGTGCCTCTAATAATGGGGGGTACGAGCAGTACTTC. The rearrangement joins TRBV9 to TRBJ2-7; TRBD2 is a possible D gene (6 bases). Per the germline V gene, CDR1 is SGDLS and CDR2 is YYNGEE. The CDR3 has 12 amino acids. V gave up 10 bases and J gave up 4 bases, with 15 bases separating them.

This chain links TRBV5-1 with TRBJ1-1; TRBD1 is a possible D gene (5 bases). This CDR3 contains 14 residues. Germline CDR1 is SGHRS and CDR2 is YFSETQ. V was cut by 4 bases and J by 11 bases, with 21 bases left in between. The CDR3 bases are TGCGCCAGCAGCCCTTGGACGCGCCCACGGGGGGCTTTCTTT. Its protein is CASSPWTRPRGAFF.

The chain employs TRBV4-3 and TRBJ1-6, with 7 bases aligning to TRBD1. The ends lost 0 bases at V and 3 bases at J; junction bases unmatched: 5. The CDR3 sequence is 17 residues long. Germline lookup yields CDR1 LGHNA and CDR2 YSLEER. The DNA of the CDR3 is TGCGCCAGCAGCCAAGATCTGGGACAGAGCTATAATTCACCCCTCCACTTT. Translation: CASSQDLGQSYNSPLHF.

V and J are TRBV9 and TRBJ1-1; D uncertain. Germline CDR1 is SGDLS and CDR2 is YYNGEE. CDR3 length equals 16 residues. The V end was cut by 0 bases, the J end by 5 bases, with 17 bases between. CDR3 amino acids: CASSVAAAGFKTEAFF. The CDR3 DNA follows: TGTGCCAGCAGCGTAGCCGCCGCGGGGTTCAAAACTGAAGCTTTCTTT.

This sequence joins TRBV6-1 and TRBJ1-5; D call uncertain. Germline V gene data show CDR1 as MNHNS and CDR2 as SASEGT. CDR3 size: 13 residues. CDR3 amino acids: CASGEGINQPQHF. CDR3 DNA sequence: TGTGCATCCGGGGAAGGGATCAATCAGCCCCAGCATTTT.

This sequence joins TRBV5-1 and TRBJ2-3; D is perhaps TRBD2 (5 bases). This CDR3 region has 13 residues. Per the germline V gene, CDR1 is SGHRS and CDR2 is YFSETQ. The V and J ends lost 0 bases and 5 bases respectively, with 7 bases between them. CDR3 loop: CASSLGLQDTQYF. CDR3 nucleotide sequence: TGCGCCAGCAGCTTGGGACTACAAGATACGCAGTATTTT. The whole variable domain, filled in from reference TRBV5-1 and TRBJ2-3, reads KAGVTQTPRYLIKTRGQQVTLSCSPISGHRSVSWYQQTPGQGLQFLFEYFSETQRNKGNFPGRFSGRQFSNSRSEMNVSTLELGDSALYLCASSLGLQDTQYFGPGTRLTVL.

The J gene is TRBJ2-7, the V gene TRBV4-2; 7 bases agree with TRBD2. This CDR3 spans 15 amino acids. The V and J ends lost 1 base and 8 bases, in that order; junction bases with no gene match: 11. Germline V gene data show CDR1 as LGHNA and CDR2 as YNFKEQ. The CDR3 bases are TGTGCCAGCAGCCAAGTGGGGACTACCTTGGTCCAGCAGTACTTC. Its protein product is CASSQVGTTLVQQYF.

In this sample, this clone turned up a few times. This rearrangement joins TRBV6-5 to TRBJ1-2; D possibly corresponds to TRBD1 (5 bases). The V and J ends lost 0 bases and 2 bases respectively, with 10 bases between them. Germline CDR1 reads MNHEY; CDR2 reads SVGAGI. The CDR3 length is 15 residues. CDR3: CASSYSTAPNYGYTF. DNA for the CDR3: TGTGCCAGCAGTTACTCGACAGCACCCAACTATGGCTACACCTTC.

As to this clone: This specimen includes other DNA sequences encoding the same CDR3. J is TRBJ2-7 and V is TRBV28, with D tentatively TRBD2 (6 bases). The germline CDR1 and CDR2 sequences are MDHEN and SYDVKM. This CDR3 contains 15 residues. V lost 5 bases and J 7 bases, leaving 21 bases between the germline ends. In DNA form, the CDR3 reads TGTGCCAGCAGTGATAGCGATCGGAGGGGTGGGGAGCAGTACTTC. It translates to CASSDSDRRGGEQYF.

As for this clone: The sample holds other DNA sequences that translate to the same CDR3. The chain recombines TRBV6-6 with TRBJ2-7; D not certain. Trimming took off 0 bases at V and 7 bases at J, with 16 bases between the two ends. CDR3 length equals 15 residues. Germline CDR1 MNHNY, CDR2 SVGAGI (reference sequence). The CDR3, as DNA: TGTGCCAGCAGTTACTCCCCCTACCCGAACTATGAGCAGTACTTC. It is translated as CASSYSPYPNYEQYF.

The chain has TRBV5-1 and TRBJ2-7; the match to TRBD2 covers 8 bases. After removal of 1 base from V and 2 bases from J, the junction contained 5 bases not matched to a gene. The CDR3 runs 15 residues. Per germline, CDR1 SGHRS and CDR2 YFSETQ. The CDR3 sequence is CASSLLGGRTYEQYF. CDR3 coding DNA: TGCGCCAGCAGCTTGCTGGGCGGGAGGACCTACGAGCAGTACTTC.

V and J are TRBV7-2 and TRBJ2-3, with TRBD2 matching over 10 bases. This CDR3 contains 17 residues. Germline V CDR1 and CDR2: SGHTA, FQGNSA. V was pared by 1 base and J by 1 base, with 5 bases of the junction left unmatched. The CDR3 spells CASSLDGLAGGTDTQYF. CDR3 coding DNA: TGTGCCAGCAGCTTAGATGGGCTAGCGGGGGGCACAGATACGCAGTATTTT.

The V and J genes are TRBV7-8 and TRBJ2-2; 7 bases map to TRBD2. J gave up 10 bases and V 6 bases, and 11 bases lay outside the gene matches. This CDR3 comprises 14 residues. Germline CDR1 is SGHVS and CDR2 is FQNEAQ. CDR3 residues: CASSPTSPTAELFF. CDR3 DNA: TGTGCCAGCAGTCCGACTAGCCCTACGGCGGAGCTGTTTTTT.

The chain combines TRBV7-3 with TRBJ2-1; TRBD1 matches at 7 bases. Germline V gives CDR1 SGHTA, CDR2 FQGTGA. The V gene end was trimmed by 5 bases and the J gene end by 12 bases; junction bases not matched to a gene: 7. The CDR3 has 12 residues. CDR3 amino acids: CASSINRGLQFF. CDR3 sequence (DNA): TGTGCCAGCAGCATCAACAGGGGCTTGCAGTTCTTC.

CDR3 DNA: TGTGCCAGCAGCCCCCGACTACCCGGGGACACAGATACGCAGTATTTT. It translates to CASSPRLPGDTDTQYF. The gene calls are TRBV7-2 and TRBJ2-3; D may be TRBD2 (5 bases). In germline, CDR1 is SGHTA, CDR2 FQGNSA. CDR3 length equals 16 residues. Trimming pared 5 bases from V and 2 bases from J, leaving 17 bases between.

The V and J genes are TRBV7-7 and TRBJ2-7; weak D call: TRBD1 (5 bases). V lost 5 bases to trimming and J lost 3 bases, with 20 bases between them. Germline CDR1 and CDR2: SSHAT and FNYEAQ (reference sequence). The CDR3 is 16 residues long. The CDR3 DNA sequence: TGTGCCAGCAGCCCAGGAACGGCAGGGCGCTACTACGAGCAGTACTTC. This codes for CASSPGTAGRYYEQYF. Full variable domain (remainder filled in from reference TRBV7-7 and TRBJ2-7): GAGVSQSPRYKVTKRGQDVTLRCDPISSHATLYWYQQALGQGPEFLTYFNYEAQPDKSGLPSDRFSAERPEGSISTLTIQRTEQRDSAMYRCASSPGTAGRYYEQYFGPGTRLTVT.

The table lists this clone with a few counts. CDR3 loop: CASSYSRTSYEQYF. The CDR3 region has the DNA TGTGCCAGCAGTTACTCGAGGACATCTTACGAGCAGTACTTC. V gene TRBV6-6 combines with J gene TRBJ2-7, with D possibly matching TRBD1 (5 bases). V lost 0 bases and J lost 4, with 10 bases in between. Germline V CDR1 and CDR2: MNHNY, SVGAGI (reference sequence). The length of the CDR3 is 14 residues.

The chain links TRBV12-5 to TRBJ2-3, with TRBD1 as a possible D gene (5 bases). Germline CDR1 is LGHNT and CDR2 is FRNRAP. V lost 0 bases, J lost 4 bases, and 5 bases lay in between. The CDR3 spans 13 residues. The CDR3 DNA follows: TGTGCTAGTGGTTTGGTAGGGGCAGATACGCAGTATTTT. As protein: CASGLVGADTQYF. Variable domain in full (rest from reference TRBV12-5 and TRBJ2-3): DARVTQTPRHKVTEMGQEVTMRCQPILGHNTVFWYRQTMMQGLELLAYFRNRAPLDDSGMPKDRFSAEMPDATLATLKIQPSEPRDSAVYFCASGLVGADTQYFGPGTRLTVL.

The chain carries TRBV7-2 and TRBJ1-5; 7 bases match TRBD1. There are 15 residues in the CDR3. Looked up from germline, CDR1 is SGHTA and CDR2 is FQGNSA. V was clipped by 6 bases and J by 1 base; unmatched bases: 6. In DNA form, the CDR3 reads TGTGCCAGCAGGCTGACAGGGAGAAGCAATCAGCCCCAGCATTTT. Translation: CASRLTGRSNQPQHF.

As regards this clone: The identical CDR3 is also encoded by other nucleotide sequences in the sample. V usage is TRBV6-1 and J usage is TRBJ1-5; D is possibly TRBD1 (5 bases). Germline CDR1 is MNHNS and CDR2 is SASEGT. This CDR3 comprises 16 residues. V shed 2 bases and J shed 2 bases, with 13 bases lying between them. CDR3 sequence (DNA): TGTGCCAGCAGTGAATGGCGGGGGAGAGGCAATCAGCCCCAGCATTTT. Translating gives CASSEWRGRGNQPQHF.

The chain has TRBV27 and TRBJ2-7; a weak D match, TRBD1 (6 bases). There are 12 residues in the CDR3. V was pared by 5 bases and J by 11 bases, with 16 bases between. Germline-derived CDR1 and CDR2 are MNHEY and SMNVEV (reference sequence). The CDR3 DNA follows: TGTGCCAGCAGTATTGGATCCGGGACAAAGTACTTC. This translates into CASSIGSGTKYF.

This chain connects TRBV9 to TRBJ2-5, with D maybe TRBD1 (6 bases). The CDR3 totals 12 residues. The germline gives CDR1 SGDLS, CDR2 YYNGEE. V shed 5 bases and J shed 5 bases, with 10 bases lying between them. This CDR3 is CASSGTTETQYF. CDR3 sequence (DNA): TGTGCCAGCAGTGGGACAACGGAGACCCAGTACTTC.

V is TRBV5-5 and J is TRBJ1-5, with no clear D. CDR1 is SGHKS, CDR2 YYEKEE, per germline (reference sequence). V was cut by 2 bases and J by 2 bases, with 14 bases left in between. The CDR3 has 16 residues. The CDR3 loop reads CASSLGGITGNQPQHF. In DNA form, the CDR3 reads TGTGCCAGCAGCTTAGGAGGGATCACAGGCAATCAGCCCCAGCATTTT.

This sequence joins TRBV9 and TRBJ2-3; a weak D match, TRBD1 (5 bases). Germline CDR1 is SGDLS and CDR2 is YYNGEE. V lost 4 bases, J lost 4 bases, and 13 bases lay in between. The CDR3 consists of 14 residues. CDR3 sequence: CASSSGIPADTQYF. The CDR3 nucleotides read TGTGCCAGCAGCTCAGGGATTCCGGCAGATACGCAGTATTTT.

The genes are TRBV20-1 and TRBJ1-2; tentatively, D is TRBD1 (6 bases). The V end lost 6 bases, the J end lost 4 bases, and 9 bases lay between the germline ends. The V gene's germline CDR1 is DFQATT and CDR2 SNEGSKA (reference sequence). The CDR3 length is 11 residues. The CDR3 DNA is TGCAGTGCGGGGGCCCCCTATGGCTACACCTTC. Its translation is CSAGAPYGYTF.